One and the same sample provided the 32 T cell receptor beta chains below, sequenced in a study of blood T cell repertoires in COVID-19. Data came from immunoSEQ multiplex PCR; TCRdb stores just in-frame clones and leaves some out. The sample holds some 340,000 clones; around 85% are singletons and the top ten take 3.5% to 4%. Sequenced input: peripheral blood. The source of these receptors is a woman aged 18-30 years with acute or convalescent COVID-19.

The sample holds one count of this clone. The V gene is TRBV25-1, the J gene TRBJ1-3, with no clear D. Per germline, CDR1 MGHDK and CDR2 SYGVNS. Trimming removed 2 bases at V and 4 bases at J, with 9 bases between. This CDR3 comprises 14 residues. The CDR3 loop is CASSERGFGNTIYF. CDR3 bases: TGTGCCAGCAGTGAACGAGGATTCGGAAACACCATATATTTT. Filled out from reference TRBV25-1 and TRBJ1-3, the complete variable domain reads EADIYQTPRYLVIGTGKKITLECSQTMGHDKMYWYQQDPGMELHLIHYSYGVNSTEKGDLSSESTVSRIRTEHFPLTLESARPSHTSQYLCASSERGFGNTIYFGEGSWLTVV.

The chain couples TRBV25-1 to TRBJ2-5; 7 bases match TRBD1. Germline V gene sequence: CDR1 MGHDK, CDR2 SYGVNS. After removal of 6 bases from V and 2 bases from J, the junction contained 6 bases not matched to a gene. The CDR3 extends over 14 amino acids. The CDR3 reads CASRKAGGQETQYF. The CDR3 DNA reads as TGTGCCAGCAGAAAGGCAGGGGGACAAGAGACCCAGTACTTC.

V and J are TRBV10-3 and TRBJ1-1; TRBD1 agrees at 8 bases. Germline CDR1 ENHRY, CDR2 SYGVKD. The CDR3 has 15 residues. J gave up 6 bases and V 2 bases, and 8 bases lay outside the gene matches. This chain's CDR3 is CAISEIQGEGPEAFF. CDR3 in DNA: TGTGCCATCAGTGAGATACAGGGGGAAGGGCCTGAAGCTTTCTTT.

CDR3 sequence (DNA): TGTGCCATCAGTGCTACTTCCCCGGGACAGGGGAACACCGGGGAGCTGTTTTTT. Protein: CAISATSPGQGNTGELFF. This chain joins TRBV10-3 and TRBJ2-2, with 9 bases lining up with TRBD1. Germline CDR1 reads ENHRY; CDR2 reads SYGVKD. Unmatched junction bases numbered 10, after V lost 4 bases and J lost 1 base. The CDR3 runs to 18 residues.

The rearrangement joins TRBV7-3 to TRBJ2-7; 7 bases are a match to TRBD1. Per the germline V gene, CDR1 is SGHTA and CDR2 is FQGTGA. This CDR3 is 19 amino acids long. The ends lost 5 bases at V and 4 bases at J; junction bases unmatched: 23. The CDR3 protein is CASSPLGRGGRRTVYEQYF. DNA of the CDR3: TGTGCCAGCAGCCCACTGGGGAGAGGGGGCAGGAGGACTGTGTACGAGCAGTACTTC.

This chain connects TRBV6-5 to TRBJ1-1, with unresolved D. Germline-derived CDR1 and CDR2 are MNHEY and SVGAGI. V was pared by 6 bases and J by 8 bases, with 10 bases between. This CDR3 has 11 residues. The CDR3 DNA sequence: TGTGCCAGCAGATACCTGACAGAAGCTTTCTTT. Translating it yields CASRYLTEAFF.

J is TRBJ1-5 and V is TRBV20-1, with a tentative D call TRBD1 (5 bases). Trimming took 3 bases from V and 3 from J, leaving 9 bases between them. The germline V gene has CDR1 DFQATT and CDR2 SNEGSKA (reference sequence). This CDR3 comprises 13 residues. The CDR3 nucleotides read TGCAGTGCTAGTCAGGGAATCAATCAGCCCCAGCATTTT. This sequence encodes CSASQGINQPQHF.

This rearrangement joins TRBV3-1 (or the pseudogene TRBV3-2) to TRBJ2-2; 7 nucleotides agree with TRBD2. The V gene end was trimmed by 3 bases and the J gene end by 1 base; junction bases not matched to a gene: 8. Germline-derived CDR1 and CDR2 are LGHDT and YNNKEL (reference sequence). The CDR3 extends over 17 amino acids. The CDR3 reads CASSHLAGAGNTGELFF. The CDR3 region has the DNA TGTGCCAGCAGCCATCTCGCGGGAGCGGGGAACACCGGGGAGCTGTTTTTT.

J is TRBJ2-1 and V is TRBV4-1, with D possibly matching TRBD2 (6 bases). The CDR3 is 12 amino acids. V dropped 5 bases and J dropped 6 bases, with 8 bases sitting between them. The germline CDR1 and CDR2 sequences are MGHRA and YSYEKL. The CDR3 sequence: CASSIAANEQFF. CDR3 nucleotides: TGCGCCAGCAGCATAGCGGCCAATGAGCAGTTCTTC.

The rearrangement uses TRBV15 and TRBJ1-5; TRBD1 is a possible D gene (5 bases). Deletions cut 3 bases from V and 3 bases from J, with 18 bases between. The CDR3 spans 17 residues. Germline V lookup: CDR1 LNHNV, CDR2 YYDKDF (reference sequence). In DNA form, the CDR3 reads TGTGCCACCAGCAGCCTAAACCCGACAGATGACAATCAGCCCCAGCATTTT. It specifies CATSSLNPTDDNQPQHF.

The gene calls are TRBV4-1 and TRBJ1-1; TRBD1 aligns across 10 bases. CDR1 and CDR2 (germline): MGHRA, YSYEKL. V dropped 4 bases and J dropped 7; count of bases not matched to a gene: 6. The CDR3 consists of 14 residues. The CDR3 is CASSPGTGASEAFF. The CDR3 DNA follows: TGCGCCAGCAGCCCCGGGACAGGGGCGAGTGAAGCTTTCTTT.

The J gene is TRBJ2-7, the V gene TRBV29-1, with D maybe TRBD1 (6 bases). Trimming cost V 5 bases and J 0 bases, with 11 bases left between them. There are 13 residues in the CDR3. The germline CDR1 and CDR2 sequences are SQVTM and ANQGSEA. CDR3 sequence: CSVNKDSSYEQYF. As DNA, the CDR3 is TGCAGCGTTAACAAGGACAGCTCCTACGAGCAGTACTTC.

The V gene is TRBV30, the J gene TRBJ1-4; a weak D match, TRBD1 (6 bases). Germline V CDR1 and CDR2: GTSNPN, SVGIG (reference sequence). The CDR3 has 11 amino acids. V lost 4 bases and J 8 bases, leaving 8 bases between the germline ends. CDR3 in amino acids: CAWTTGEKLFF. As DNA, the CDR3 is TGTGCCTGGACAACAGGGGAAAAACTGTTTTTT.

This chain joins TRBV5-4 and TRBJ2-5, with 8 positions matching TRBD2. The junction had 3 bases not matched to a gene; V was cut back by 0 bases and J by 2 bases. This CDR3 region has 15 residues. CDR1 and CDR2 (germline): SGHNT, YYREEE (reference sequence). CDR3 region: CASSLAGGTQETQYF. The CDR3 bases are TGTGCCAGCAGCTTGGCGGGGGGGACACAAGAGACCCAGTACTTC.

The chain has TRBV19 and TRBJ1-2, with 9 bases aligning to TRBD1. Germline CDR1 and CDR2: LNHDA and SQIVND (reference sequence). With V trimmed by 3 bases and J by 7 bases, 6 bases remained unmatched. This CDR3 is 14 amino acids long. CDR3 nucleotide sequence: TGTGCCAGTAGTATCCCGGGACAGGGTAGTGGCTACACCTTC. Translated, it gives CASSIPGQGSGYTF.

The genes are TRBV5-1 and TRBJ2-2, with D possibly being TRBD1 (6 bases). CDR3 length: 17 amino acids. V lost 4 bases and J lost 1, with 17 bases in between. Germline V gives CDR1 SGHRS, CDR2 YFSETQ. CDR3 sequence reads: CASSDIVGAENTGELFF. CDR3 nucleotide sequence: TGCGCCAGCAGCGATATAGTGGGGGCGGAGAACACCGGGGAGCTGTTTTTT.

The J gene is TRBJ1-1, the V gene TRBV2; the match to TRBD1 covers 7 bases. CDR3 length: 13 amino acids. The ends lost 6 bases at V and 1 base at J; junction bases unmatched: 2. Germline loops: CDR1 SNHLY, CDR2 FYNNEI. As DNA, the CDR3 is TGTGCCAGCAGGGGACAGTGGAACACTGAAGCTTTCTTT. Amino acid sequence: CASRGQWNTEAFF. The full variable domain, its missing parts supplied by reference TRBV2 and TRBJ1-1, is EPEVTQTPSHQVTQMGQEVILRCVPISNHLYFYWYRQILGQKVEFLVSFYNNEISEKSEIFDDQFSVERPDGSNFTLKIRSTKLEDSAMYFCASRGQWNTEAFFGQGTRLTVV.

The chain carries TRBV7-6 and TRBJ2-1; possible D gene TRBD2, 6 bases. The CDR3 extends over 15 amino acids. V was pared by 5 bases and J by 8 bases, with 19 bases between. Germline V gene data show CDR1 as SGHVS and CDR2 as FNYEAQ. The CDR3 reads CASSPLTGEKYEQFF. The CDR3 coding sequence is TGTGCCAGCAGCCCTCTAACGGGAGAAAAGTATGAGCAGTTCTTC.

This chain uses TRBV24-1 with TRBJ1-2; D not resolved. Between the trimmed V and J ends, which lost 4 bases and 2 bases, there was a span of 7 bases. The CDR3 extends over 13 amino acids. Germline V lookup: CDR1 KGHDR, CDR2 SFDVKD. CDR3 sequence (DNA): TGTGCCACCAGTGAGCAGAAAAACTATGGCTACACCTTC. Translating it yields CATSEQKNYGYTF.

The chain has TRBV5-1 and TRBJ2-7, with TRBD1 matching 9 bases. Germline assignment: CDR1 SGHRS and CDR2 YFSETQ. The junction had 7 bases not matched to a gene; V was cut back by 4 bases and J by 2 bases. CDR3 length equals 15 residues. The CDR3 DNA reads TGCGCCAGCAGCACGGGACAGGGCTTGGCCTACGAGCAGTACTTC. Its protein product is CASSTGQGLAYEQYF. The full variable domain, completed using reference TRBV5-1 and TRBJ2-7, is KAGVTQTPRYLIKTRGQQVTLSCSPISGHRSVSWYQQTPGQGLQFLFEYFSETQRNKGNFPGRFSGRQFSNSRSEMNVSTLELGDSALYLCASSTGQGLAYEQYFGPGTRLTVT.

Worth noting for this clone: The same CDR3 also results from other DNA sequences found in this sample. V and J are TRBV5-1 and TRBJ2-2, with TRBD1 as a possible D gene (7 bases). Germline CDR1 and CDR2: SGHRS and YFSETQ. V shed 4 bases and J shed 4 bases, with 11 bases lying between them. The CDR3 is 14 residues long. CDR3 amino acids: CASSGGGGTGELFF. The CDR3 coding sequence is TGCGCCAGCAGCGGAGGGGGCGGCACCGGGGAGCTGTTTTTT.

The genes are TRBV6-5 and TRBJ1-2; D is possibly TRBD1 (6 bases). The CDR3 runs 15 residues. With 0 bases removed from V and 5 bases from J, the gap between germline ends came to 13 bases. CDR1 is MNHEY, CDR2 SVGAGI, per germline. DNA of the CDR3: TGTGCCAGCAGTTACTCTAGGGAGGGGGGTTATGGCTACACCTTC. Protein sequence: CASSYSREGGYGYTF.

The CDR3 spells CASSLSTSGAYNEQFF. The CDR3 DNA follows: TGTGCCAGCAGCTTGTCCACTAGCGGGGCCTACAATGAGCAGTTCTTC. V usage is TRBV5-6 and J usage is TRBJ2-1; the match to TRBD2 covers 10 bases. Unmatched junction bases numbered 3, after V lost 1 base and J lost 2 bases. CDR3 length: 16 amino acids. Per the germline V gene, CDR1 is SGHDT and CDR2 is YYEEEE.

CDR3 residues: CSVGPTRDRLNGYTF. The CDR3 coding sequence is TGCAGCGTTGGCCCCACCCGGGACAGGTTAAACGGCTACACCTTC. The V and J genes are TRBV29-1 and TRBJ1-2; 8 bases line up with TRBD1. V shed 4 bases and J 8 bases; nucleotides not matched to a gene: 15. Looked up from germline, CDR1 is SQVTM and CDR2 is ANQGSEA. CDR3 length equals 15 residues.

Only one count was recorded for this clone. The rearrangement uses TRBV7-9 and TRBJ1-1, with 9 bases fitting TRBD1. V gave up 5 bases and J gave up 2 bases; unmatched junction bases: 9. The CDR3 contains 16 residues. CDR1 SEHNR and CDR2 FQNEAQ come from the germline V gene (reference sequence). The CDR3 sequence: CASSENRGRLNTEAFF. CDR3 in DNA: TGTGCCAGCAGCGAAAACAGGGGGCGCTTAAACACTGAAGCTTTCTTT.

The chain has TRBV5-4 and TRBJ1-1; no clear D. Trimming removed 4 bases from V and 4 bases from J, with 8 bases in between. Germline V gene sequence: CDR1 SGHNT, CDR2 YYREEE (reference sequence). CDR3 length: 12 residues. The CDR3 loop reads CASSVPGTEAFF. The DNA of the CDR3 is TGTGCCAGCAGCGTACCGGGCACTGAAGCTTTCTTT.

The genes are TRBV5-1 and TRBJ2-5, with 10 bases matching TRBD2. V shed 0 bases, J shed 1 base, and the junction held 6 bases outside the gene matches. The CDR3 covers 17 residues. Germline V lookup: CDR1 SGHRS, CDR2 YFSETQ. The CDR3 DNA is TGCGCCAGCAGCTTGGCTCTAGCGGGGGACCGCCAAGAGACCCAGTACTTC. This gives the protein CASSLALAGDRQETQYF.

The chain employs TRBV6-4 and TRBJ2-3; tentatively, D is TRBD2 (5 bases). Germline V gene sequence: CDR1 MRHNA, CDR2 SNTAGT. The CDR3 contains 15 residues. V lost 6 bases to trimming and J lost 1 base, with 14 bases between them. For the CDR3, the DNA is TGTGCCAGCAGCTTCACTAGTGCTGGCACAGATACGCAGTATTTT. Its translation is CASSFTSAGTDTQYF.

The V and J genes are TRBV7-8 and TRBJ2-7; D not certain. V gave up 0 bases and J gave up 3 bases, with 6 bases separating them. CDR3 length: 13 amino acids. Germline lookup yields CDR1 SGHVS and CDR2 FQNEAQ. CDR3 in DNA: TGTGCCAGCAGCTTAGCGAGCAACTACGAGCAGTACTTC. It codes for CASSLASNYEQYF.

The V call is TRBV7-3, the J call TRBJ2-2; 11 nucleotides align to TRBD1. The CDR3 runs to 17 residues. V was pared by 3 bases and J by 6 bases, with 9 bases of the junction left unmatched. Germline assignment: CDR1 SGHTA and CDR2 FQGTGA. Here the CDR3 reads CASSFGRGTGGSGELFF. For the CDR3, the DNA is TGTGCCAGCAGCTTTGGAAGGGGGACAGGGGGATCCGGGGAGCTGTTTTTT.

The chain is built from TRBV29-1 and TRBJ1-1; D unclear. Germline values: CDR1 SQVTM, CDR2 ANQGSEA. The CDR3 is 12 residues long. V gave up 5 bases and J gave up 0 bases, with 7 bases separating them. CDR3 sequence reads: CSVSLMNTEAFF. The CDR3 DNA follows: TGCAGCGTTTCCTTAATGAACACTGAAGCTTTCTTT.

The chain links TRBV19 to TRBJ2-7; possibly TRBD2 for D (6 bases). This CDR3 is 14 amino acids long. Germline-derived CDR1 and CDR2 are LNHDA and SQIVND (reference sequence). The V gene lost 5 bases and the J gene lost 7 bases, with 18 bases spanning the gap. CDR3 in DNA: TGTGCCAGTAGTGTGGGGGGAAGGGTCGCTGAGCAGTACTTC. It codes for CASSVGGRVAEQYF.